Shown below are 24 T cell receptor beta chains from a single sample sequenced in a study of T-cell reconstitution after alpha-beta-depleted transplantation in children (TCRdb year 2016). The library came from PCR. This sample was sequenced with an Illumina HiSeq 2500. Molecular barcoding was employed in the preparation of TCR libraries, with unique molecular identifiers being used to normalize TCRbeta repertoire quantification. TCRdb's own reprocessing of the public reads used fastp at Q25 and MiXCR and kept productive beta chains. Each entry is one CDR3 protein sequence, shown with its most common DNA and genes. The table for this sample lists over 300,000 distinct CDR3 sequences; about 9.3% of them were counted only once. Clones ranked in the top ten supply 2% to 3% of the sample. The specimen was PBMCs from the stem cell graft donor, collected from the stem cell graft. Receptors were obtained from a human donor who donated a stem cell graft to a child with acute lymphoblastic leukemia.

The chain is built from TRBV12-3 or TRBV12-4 and TRBJ2-2; the D is unclear. V lost 4 bases and J lost 9, with 15 bases in between. This CDR3 is built from 14 residues. CDR3 protein: CASSWAPRARELFF. The CDR3 nucleotides are TGTGCCAGCAGTTGGGCCCCTAGAGCCAGGGAGCTGTTTTTT.

This clonotype showed up just a few times. The chain carries TRBV7-8 and TRBJ1-4; D is perhaps TRBD1 (5 bases). Germline values: CDR1 SGHVS, CDR2 FQNEAQ. The germline V and J ends were trimmed by 5 bases and 3 bases, with 10 bases remaining between them. This CDR3 comprises 14 residues. The CDR3 here is CASSAARANEKLFF. The CDR3 nucleotides are TGTGCCAGCAGCGCCGCCAGGGCTAATGAAAAACTGTTTTTT.

The J gene is TRBJ2-6, the V gene TRBV2; D is ambiguous. Trimming cost V 1 base and J 2 bases, with 12 bases left between them. Germline lookup yields CDR1 SNHLY and CDR2 FYNNEI. The CDR3 contains 17 residues. The CDR3 loop is CASSEGQVVPGANVLTF. The CDR3 nucleotides read TGTGCCAGCAGTGAAGGGCAGGTCGTCCCTGGGGCCAACGTCCTGACTTTC.

This clonotype occurred many times. The chain carries TRBV9 and TRBJ2-1; tentatively, D is TRBD2 (5 bases). Germline V gene data show CDR1 as SGDLS and CDR2 as YYNGEE. CDR3 length equals 13 residues. V was clipped by 4 bases and J by 0 bases, with 5 bases between them. CDR3 protein: CASSRDSYNEQFF. The CDR3 nucleotides read TGTGCCAGCAGCCGGGACTCCTACAATGAGCAGTTCTTC.

This clonotype was seen a few times. This rearrangement joins TRBV29-1 to TRBJ2-7; 11 nucleotides align to TRBD2. Unmatched junction bases numbered 2, after V lost 4 bases and J lost 3 bases. The CDR3 is 13 amino acids. Germline loops: CDR1 SQVTM, CDR2 ANQGSEA. The CDR3 DNA sequence: TGCAGCGTTGCTCTAGCGGGAGGCTACGAGCAGTACTTC. Translated: CSVALAGGYEQYF.

This clonotype was detected ten times or more. J is TRBJ2-7 and V is TRBV4-1; tentatively, D is TRBD1 or TRBD2 (7 bases each). The CDR3 covers 16 residues. Germline CDR1 and CDR2: MGHRA and YSYEKL. V lost 0 bases, J lost 2 bases, and 14 bases lay in between. CDR3 sequence reads: CASSQDIPGGAYEQYF. Here the CDR3 DNA reads TGCGCCAGCAGCCAAGATATCCCAGGGGGGGCCTACGAGCAGTACTTC.

V usage is TRBV30 and J usage is TRBJ2-1, with TRBD2 matching 7 bases. The CDR3 totals 14 residues. V gave up 1 base and J gave up 0 bases; unmatched junction bases: 0. Per germline, CDR1 GTSNPN and CDR2 SVGIG (reference sequence). The CDR3 sequence: CAWSGGSSYNEQFF. The CDR3 region has the DNA TGTGCCTGGAGTGGCGGGAGCTCCTACAATGAGCAGTTCTTC.

This chain uses TRBV7-6 with TRBJ1-3; no reliable D call. Germline V gene sequence: CDR1 SGHVS, CDR2 FNYEAQ. Between the trimmed V and J ends, which lost 5 bases and 2 bases, there was a span of 19 bases. The CDR3 loop spans 17 amino acids. The CDR3 DNA reads as TGTGCCAGCAGCGCCTCGGTAGGGAAACCTCCTGGAAACACCATATATTTT. Residues: CASSASVGKPPGNTIYF.

This clonotype was detected a few times. The chain employs TRBV12-3 or TRBV12-4 and TRBJ2-3; 10 nucleotides agree with TRBD2. CDR3 length: 17 amino acids. The trim removed 2 bases at V and 0 bases at J, leaving 5 bases unmatched. The CDR3 here is CASSLSGRAWSTDTQYF. Written as DNA, the CDR3 is TGTGCCAGCAGTTTAAGCGGGAGGGCCTGGAGCACAGATACGCAGTATTTT.

The sample holds many counts of this clonotype. This chain links TRBV5-6 with TRBJ2-5, with TRBD1 matching 8 bases. This CDR3 comprises 15 residues. Looked up from germline, CDR1 is SGHDT and CDR2 is YYEEEE. The ends lost 4 bases at V and 3 bases at J; junction bases unmatched: 8. The CDR3 region is CASSTPGQVKETQYF. The CDR3 DNA reads as TGTGCCAGCAGCACGCCGGGACAGGTAAAAGAGACCCAGTACTTC.

The chain carries TRBV19 and TRBJ2-1; D is uncertain. The V end was cut by 4 bases, the J end by 8 bases, with 24 bases between. The CDR3 spans 17 residues. The germline V gene encodes CDR1 LNHDA and CDR2 SQIVND (reference sequence). The CDR3 DNA follows: TGTGCCAGTAGTACCCGGCACCTAGAAAGGGTTTCGCATGAGCAGTTCTTC. Its translation: CASSTRHLERVSHEQFF.

This clonotype has more than one count but fewer than ten. Relative to the germline gene, one junction end is altered; a read error may explain this. This rearrangement joins TRBV10-3 to TRBJ2-1; TRBD2 matches 9 bases. Germline CDR1 is ENHRY and CDR2 is SYGVKD. The CDR3 covers 14 residues. The DNA of the CDR3 is TGTGCCGTCAGCCTAGCGGGATCCCACAATGAGCAGTTCTTC. This sequence encodes CAVSLAGSHNEQFF.

The V gene is TRBV2, the J gene TRBJ2-3; TRBD1 or TRBD2 may be the D gene (5 bases each). The V end lost 11 bases, the J end lost 0 bases, and 15 bases lay between the germline ends. From germline, CDR1 is SNHLY and CDR2 FYNNEI. The CDR3 loop spans 14 amino acids. The CDR3 DNA reads TGTGCCCTTGGGACGGGAACTAGCACAGATACGCAGTATTTT. Its protein is CALGTGTSTDTQYF.

This clonotype was observed a few times. The rearrangement uses TRBV29-1 and TRBJ2-7; D uncertain. The V end lost 6 bases, the J end lost 0 bases, and 12 bases lay between the germline ends. The CDR3 length is 13 residues. Germline CDR1 SQVTM, CDR2 ANQGSEA. Here the CDR3 reads CSVRGGISYEQYF. CDR3 nucleotides: TGCAGCGTCCGAGGCGGCATCTCCTACGAGCAGTACTTC.

The sample holds many counts of this clonotype. This rearrangement joins TRBV28 to TRBJ1-1; no clear D gene. V was shortened by 7 bases and J by 1 base, with 16 bases between the two germline ends. Germline CDR1 is MDHEN and CDR2 is SYDVKM. The length of the CDR3 is 15 residues. The CDR3 DNA reads TGTGCCAGCAACGCTCCGAACCGGGGGAACACTGAAGCTTTCTTT. It specifies CASNAPNRGNTEAFF.

In this sample, this clonotype turned up many times. This sequence joins TRBV12-3 or TRBV12-4 and TRBJ1-1; 8 nucleotides agree with TRBD1. The J segment lost 4 bases and the V segment lost 6 bases, leaving 4 bases of the junction unmatched. CDR3 length equals 13 residues. The DNA of the CDR3 is TGTGCCAGCAGCAGGGGGCGGTTCACTGAAGCTTTCTTT. Residues: CASSRGRFTEAFF.

The gene calls are TRBV20-1 and TRBJ2-3; TRBD1 aligns across 8 bases. The CDR3 contains 14 residues. The germline V gene has CDR1 DFQATT and CDR2 SNEGSKA (reference sequence). Trimming removed 3 bases from V and 4 bases from J; junction bases left unmatched: 6. CDR3 in DNA: TGCAGTGCTAGGACAGGGGACGGAGCAGATACGCAGTATTTT. It specifies CSARTGDGADTQYF.

V is TRBV7-3 and J is TRBJ2-1; 7 nucleotides agree with TRBD2. Germline CDR1 reads SGHTA; CDR2 reads FQGTGA. The V segment lost 6 bases and the J segment 3 bases; nucleotides outside the gene matches: 11. The CDR3 covers 16 residues. DNA for the CDR3: TGTGCCAGCAGTCATACAAGCGGGAAGAACTACAATGAGCAGTTCTTC. It codes for CASSHTSGKNYNEQFF.

This clonotype was seen only a few times. The chain uses TRBV28 and TRBJ2-7; TRBD2 agrees at 9 bases. The junction had 7 bases not matched to a gene; V was cut back by 3 bases and J by 1 base. Germline V gene sequence: CDR1 MDHEN, CDR2 SYDVKM. There are 16 residues in the CDR3. This CDR3 is CASSLPLAGRSYEQYF. The CDR3 DNA reads TGTGCCAGCAGTTTGCCACTAGCGGGCCGTTCCTACGAGCAGTACTTC.

This clonotype was seen only a few times. This chain links TRBV12-3 or TRBV12-4 with TRBJ2-3; 9 nucleotides agree with TRBD2. The V and J ends lost 1 base and 0 bases, in that order; junction bases with no gene match: 14. The CDR3 length is 20 residues. The chain's CDR3 is CASSLVFGAAGGPSTDTQYF. CDR3 DNA: TGTGCCAGCAGTTTAGTTTTCGGAGCGGCGGGAGGGCCCAGCACAGATACGCAGTATTTT.

This clonotype was observed once. The junction departs from the called germline gene at one end, perhaps through a read error. This chain joins TRBV7-7 and TRBJ1-1; D is perhaps TRBD1 (5 bases). The CDR3 has 13 residues. Germline V lookup: CDR1 SSHAT, CDR2 FNYEAQ (reference sequence). The CDR3: CASSFRDNTEAFF. Here the CDR3 DNA reads TGTGCTAGCAGCTTTCGGGACAACACTGAAGCTTTCTTT.

The V gene is TRBV5-6, the J gene TRBJ2-1; tentatively, D is TRBD1 (6 bases). This CDR3 spans 14 amino acids. V shed 0 bases and J shed 10 bases, with 14 bases lying between them. CDR1 is SGHDT, CDR2 YYEEEE, per germline. The CDR3 here is CASSLGDKSREQFF. The CDR3 DNA reads as TGTGCCAGCAGCTTGGGGGACAAGTCTAGAGAGCAGTTCTTC.

The table lists this clonotype with many counts. This rearrangement joins TRBV2 to TRBJ2-1; 12 bases are shared with TRBD2. Germline V CDR1 and CDR2: SNHLY, FYNNEI. The junction had 8 bases not matched to a gene; V was cut back by 6 bases and J by 8 bases. The CDR3 extends over 15 amino acids. The DNA for the CDR3 is TGTGCCAGCAGCGCCGGACTAGCGGGACGGGATGAGCAGTTCTTC. Translating it yields CASSAGLAGRDEQFF.

The chain is built from TRBV10-3 and TRBJ2-1; no firm D call. Looked up from germline, CDR1 is ENHRY and CDR2 is SYGVKD. The V and J ends lost 3 bases and 0 bases respectively, with 18 bases between them. CDR3 length: 18 residues. Written as DNA, the CDR3 is TGTGCCATCAGTGAATACTACTGGGCGGCGAGCTCCTACAATGAGCAGTTCTTC. Translating gives CAISEYYWAASSYNEQFF.